Sequencing of this T cell receptor beta chain was carried out in a study of shared clonotypes between healthy human individuals. Study at large: Donors were two women and a few men aged 18 to 49. Study-wide findings and caveats: Blood was the only sampled material, and tissue repertoires likely differ.

The CDR3 spans 18 residues. The germline V gene encodes CDR1 LNHDA and CDR2 SQIVND (reference sequence). J was trimmed by 4 bases and V by 3 bases; bases with no gene match: 12. This clone was recorded a few times. What it binds is not known. Deep level was the assay's run setting. As handled by the study authors: Filtering differed because ImmunoSEQ produced junction-only sequences that carried no quality scores. TCRdb's copy holds only in-frame clones and misses some; the assay was immunoSEQ multiplex PCR. V and J calls and clone size are copied from that table; D and trimming were computed from the DNA. The data contain roughly 1,100,000 clones, around four fifths of them singletons.

Material for sequencing was memory CD4+ T cells sorted from blood. Subset given: CD45RA-negative fraction. The chain couples TRBV19 to TRBJ2-7; 13 bases are a match to TRBD2. The receptor was derived from a man aged 18 to 30 in good health. The CDR3 here is CASSIEAGTSGKTYEQYF. For the CDR3, the DNA is TGTGCCAGTAGTATTGAAGCCGGGACTAGCGGGAAAACTTACGAGCAGTACTTC.